This T cell receptor (beta chain) was found in a study of graft-versus-host responses after intestinal transplantation (dated by TCRdb to the early 2020s). With respect to the entire study: The transplants that recipients received were multivisceral, liver-intestinal, or isolated intestinal. To identify alloreactive clones, pre-transplant mixed lymphocyte reaction products were sequenced and compared with unstimulated pre-transplant donor and recipient T cells. Donor T cell macrochimerism was defined as a peak of at least 4% donor T cells among recipient peripheral blood mononuclear cells. The cohort enrolled around 25 intestinal transplant recipients including one retransplant, and 3 patients lacking pretransplant specimens were excluded. After intestinal transplantation, graft-versus-host and host-versus-graft alloreactive T cell clones in the graft, circulation and bone marrow were tracked using bulk TCR-beta CDR3 sequencing. Rather than going through the commercial service, samples from a few later patients were sequenced in-house on an Illumina MiSeq and processed with MiXCR. Every recipient was given anti-thymocyte globulin induction, followed by about three years of maintenance tacrolimus and steroids.

The time point label corresponds to: cells obtained before transplantation from donor or recipient. CD3+CD4+ and CD3+CD8+ populations were FACS-sorted from unstimulated pre-transplant donor and recipient cells taken from spleen or lymph nodes. Beyond this particular receptor, the publication reports: In the allografts of patients with donor T cell macrochimerism, GvH to HvG T cell clonal ratios were high. Early after transplant, peak levels of circulating GvH clones were found to be associated with declines in HvG clones. GvH clones were found in recipient bone marrow, and some of the GvH clones appeared earlier in ileal mucosa or blood, which is consistent with an intestinal mucosal origin. Conclusions were limited by the relatively low number and heterogeneity of intestinal transplant patients.

The library relied on the immunoSEQ multiplex PCR assay. In most patients, genomic DNA was isolated using the Qiagen DNeasy Blood and Tissue Kit and sent frozen to Adaptive Biotechnologies for TCR sequencing. Adaptive Biotechnologies carried out high-throughput TCR-beta CDR3 sequencing of genomic DNA for most patients. Processing in the source paper ran as follows. Adaptive's ImmunoSEQ software supplied the TCR sequencing data for approximately 18 patients, while MiXCR and VDJtools were used to process a few other patients. CD4 versus CD8 sorting errors were corrected by removing sequences found in both subsets at a frequency ratio below 5:1. CDR3 nucleotide sequences shared by donor and recipient were removed because the origin of these sequences could not be assigned. To count as alloreactive, a clone needed at least 2-fold expansion over unstimulated cells and a minimum CFSE-low frequency of 0.002% (template counts) or 0.001% (read counts). Clones were considered mappable if detected in sequenced pre-transplant spleen, lymph node, or MLR CFSE-low populations of the donor or recipient. Cumulative frequency of alloreactive clones was calculated as a percentage of all sequences weighted by copy number. This immuneACCESS table, as held by TCRdb, lists in-frame sequences with V and J called but not all clones. Of the missing ones, under half trace to an unresolved V gene in checked studies; the others have no known cause. That table gives V, J and clone size, and the DNA gave D and trimming. A total of approximately 130,000 clones appear in this sample, 85% to 95% of them only once. Over 0.15% of the sample is held by the ten biggest clonotypes.

A remark on this clone: Its recognized antigen is unknown. Base qualities are missing; no much larger clone stands one base away.

This clonotype originated in a human donor who received an intestinal transplant. The specimen comprised unstimulated CD4+ T cells sorted from spleen or lymph node cells, sampled before intestinal transplant.

The encoded CDR3 is CASSQNQETQYF. DNA sequence: TGCGCCAGCAGCCAGAACCAAGAGACCCAGTACTTC. The sequence links TRBV4-1 to TRBJ2-5, with no confidently assigned D gene. Reading from cysteine to phenylalanine, the CDR3 counts 12 amino acids. The CDR3 DNA has 36 bases and is translated from base 1. CDR1 and CDR2, per the germline V gene, are MGHRA and YSYEKL. Trimming removed 3 bases from V and 0 bases from J, leaving 2 bases between the germline ends.